This T cell receptor (beta chain) comes out of a study of blood T cell repertoires in COVID-19 (dated by TCRdb to 2018 to 2021). Looking at the study overall: Samples from collaborators originated in the United States, Italy and Spain and spanned both the acute and convalescent phases of COVID-19. Where HLA class I and class II types were available, the types were taken from metadata supplied by the sample provider, not from assay-based typing. Nearly every sample came with metadata listing a de-identified subject ID, COVID-19 status, age in years and sex. The samples were drawn from two sources: the first 160 participants of the ongoing ImmuneRACE study, and some 1,300 subjects contributed by 6 global collaborators. A freely available public database, intended as a resource for researchers studying the immune response to SARS-CoV-2, is where the repertoires were released. The prospective study material was composed of cDNA or gDNA derived from T cells, B-cell-depleted T cells, or PBMCs. The dataset comprised deeply sampled blood TCRbeta repertoires from subjects exposed to, actively infected with, or recovered from COVID-19. Findings and caveats that apply to the study as a whole: How much clinical and demographic metadata was included differed by source and by participant, and the metadata was provided uncurated.

With respect to this clone: Its antigen has not been determined. Base qualities are missing; no much larger clone stands one base away.

The immunoSEQ Assay, a bias-controlled multiplex PCR, was used to amplify TCRbeta CDR3 regions from genomic DNA. On the authors' methods: The number of nucleated cells in each sample was estimated by amplification of reference gene primers within the assay. To quantify the absolute abundance of each unique TCRbeta CDR3 rearrangement, sequence reads were collapsed and filtered. For each sample, productive Simpson clonality was calculated by taking the square root of Simpson's diversity index across productive rearrangements. TCRdb's version of the immuneACCESS table is confined to in-frame rearrangements and falls short of the full clone set. An unresolved V gene accounts for under half of the shortfall where checked; the remainder is of unknown origin. D and trimming come from the DNA, and the V and J calls and clone size come from that table. This sample lists 85,000 to 120,000 clones; over 60% were detected once. The top ten hold 6.2% of the sample.

One collaborating source in Seattle enrolled patients while the patients were actively infected and followed the patients over time throughout the course of disease. Each collaborating institution followed its own protocols to collect whole blood in K2EDTA tubes. For TCRbeta analysis, collaborators shipped samples as frozen whole blood, isolated PBMCs, or DNA extracted from either of those sample types. This TCR was recovered from a man at least 80 years old with COVID-19, enrolled during active disease. The sample taken for sequencing was peripheral blood.

The CDR3 region reads CASSSMGAVQWWEQYF. The nucleotides read TGTGCCAGCAGTTCAATGGGGGCTGTTCAATGGTGGGAGCAGTACTTC. The sequence links TRBV27 to TRBJ2-7; TRBD1 is possibly the D segment (6 matching bases). V is pared back by 4 bases and J by 7 bases, with 23 bases lying between the germline termini. CDR1 and CDR2, looked up from the germline V gene (reference sequence), are MNHEY and SMNVEV. The CDR3 covers 16 residues, taking in both the cysteine and the phenylalanine. Just CDR3 DNA is preserved here, 48 bases in frame from base 1.